This is a list of T cell receptor beta chains from one sample in a study of identical twins. TCRdb reanalysed the 5' RACE reads using MiXCR and keeps one entry per CDR3 protein. Of 400,000 to 550,000 distinct CDR3 sequences listed, approximately 25% are singletons. These data were likewise used in another study, on T cells expressing NK-cell markers.

The material sequenced was CD4+ T cells sorted from blood. The source of these receptors is a woman aged 18-29 years in good health. Both conserved end residues are part of each CDR3. A D gene is named only where the DNA matches it firmly. A clone size is listed for some rows: how often the clone was seen (once, few, many), or a class if it is expanded.

clone size	D gene	V gene	J gene	CDR3 length	CDR3 DNA	CDR3 protein
.	.	TRBV4-2	TRBJ2-5	14	TGTGCCAGCAGCTCAACAGGACTAAGAGAGACCCAGTACTTC	CASSSTGLRETQYF
few	.	TRBV5-1	TRBJ1-4	15	TGCGCCAGCAGCACCCAGCCCGGGGAGTTTGGAAAACTGTTTTTT	CASSTQPGEFGKLFF
.	TRBD1	TRBV29-1	TRBJ2-7	13	TGCAGCGTTGCTGACAGGGGGTCCTACGAGCAGTACTTC	CSVADRGSYEQYF
.	.	TRBV27	TRBJ2-5	13	TGTGCCAGCAGTTTAAGGAATCGGGAGACCCAGTACTTC	CASSLRNRETQYF
.	.	TRBV20-1	TRBJ2-3	15	TGCAGTGCTAGTAGAAAGAGGGGCGCGGGGGATACGCAGTATTTT	CSASRKRGAGDTQYF
.	.	TRBV21-1	TRBJ2-5	17	TGTGCCAGCAGCAAAGCGCGGGAAGGGGACCTTCAAGAGACCCAGTACTTC	CASSKAREGDLQETQYF
.	.	TRBV6-1	TRBJ1-2	13	TGTGCCAGCAGAGGACAGAGGAACTATGGCTACACCTTC	CASRGQRNYGYTF
once	.	TRBV4-1	TRBJ2-3	17	TGCGCCAGCAGCCAAGATCTTGGGCTAGCAAGCACAGATACGCAGTATTTT	CASSQDLGLASTDTQYF
few	.	TRBV25-1	TRBJ1-6	13	TGTGCCAGCAGTGTAAGGGGAGATTCACCCCTCCACTTT	CASSVRGDSPLHF
.	TRBD2	TRBV3-1	TRBJ2-3	18	TGTGCCAGCAGCCTCCCCCCCAGCGGGGCCCTCAGCACAGATACGCAGTATTTT	CASSLPPSGALSTDTQYF
.	.	TRBV28	TRBJ2-2	8	TGTGCAACCGGGGAGCTGTTTTTT	CATGELFF
.	.	TRBV7-3	TRBJ2-1	14	TGTGCCAGCAGCCCGCAGGTGTATAGCCCGGGAGAGGTCTTC	CASSPQVYSPGEVF
.	.	TRBV20-1	TRBJ1-4	15	TGCAGTGCTATAGGCCCAAGGGGCACTAATGAAAAACTGTTTTTT	CSAIGPRGTNEKLFF
many	TRBD2	TRBV6-5	TRBJ2-7	14	TGTGCCAGCAGCAGTAGCGGGGGCTCCTACGAGCAGTACTTC	CASSSSGGSYEQYF
once	.	TRBV29-1	TRBJ2-5	12	TGCAGCGTTAAAATAGAGTCAGAGACCCAGTACTTC	CSVKIESETQYF
many	.	TRBV29-1	TRBJ2-7	12	TGCAGCGTTCCGGGACCTTACTACGAGCAGTACTTC	CSVPGPYYEQYF
.	.	TRBV20-1	TRBJ1-2	14	TGCAGTGCTAACCCGAACGACAGGAAGGATGGCTACACCTTC	CSANPNDRKDGYTF
.	.	TRBV5-1	TRBJ1-1	15	TGCGCCAGCAGCTCCCTCGGGCGAATCAACACTGAAGCTTTCTTT	CASSSLGRINTEAFF
once	.	TRBV18	TRBJ2-7	14	TGTGCCAGCTCACCGGGCCGAAATTTCTACGAGCAGTACTTC	CASSPGRNFYEQYF
.	TRBD1	TRBV3-1	TRBJ2-4	15	TGTGCCAGCAGCCACCACAGGGGTGCCAAAAACATTCAGTACTTC	CASSHHRGAKNIQYF
.	TRBD2	TRBV27	TRBJ2-1	17	TGTGCCAGCGCGAATACTAAGGGGACTAGCGGGGGGAATGAGCAGTTCTTC	CASANTKGTSGGNEQFF
.	.	TRBV29-1	TRBJ2-7	11	TGCAGCGTGGGACTTCCCTACGAGCAGTACTTC	CSVGLPYEQYF
.	.	TRBV2	TRBJ2-7	13	TGTGCCAGCTCTTTTCGGGGAAGATACGAGCAGTACTTC	CASSFRGRYEQYF
.	.	TRBV5-1	TRBJ2-7	14	TGCGCCAGCAGCTCTATACCACAGGCCTACGAGCAGTACTTC	CASSSIPQAYEQYF
few	.	TRBV6-2/TRBV6-3	TRBJ1-1	13	TGTGCCAGCAGAGACAGTGCATCCACTGAAGCTTTCTTT	CASRDSASTEAFF
.	TRBD1	TRBV18	TRBJ2-5	15	TGTGCCAGCTCACCACGACAGGGCATCGAAGAGACCCAGTACTTC	CASSPRQGIEETQYF
few	.	TRBV14	TRBJ2-1	16	TGTGCCAGCAGCGGTACAGGGACCTCCCGGTACAATGAGCAGTTCTTC	CASSGTGTSRYNEQFF
.	.	TRBV12-5	TRBJ1-6	14	TGTGCTAGTGGCCCGGGACACCTAAATTCACCCCTCCACTTT	CASGPGHLNSPLHF
.	TRBD1	TRBV18	TRBJ2-2	15	TGTGCCAGCTCGACCGGGACAGGGACCACCGGGGAGCTGTTTTTT	CASSTGTGTTGELFF
few	.	TRBV7-9	TRBJ1-2	12	TGTGCCAGCAGCGACAGCGACCGGGACTCCACCTTC	CASSDSDRDSTF
.	TRBD2	TRBV6-2/TRBV6-3	TRBJ2-5	16	TGTGCCAGCAGTTGGCCGTCTAGCGGGAGATCGGAGACCCAGTACTTC	CASSWPSSGRSETQYF
.	.	TRBV29-1	TRBJ1-1	12	TGCAGCGTTCTTGGGGACGTCACTGAAGCTTTCTTT	CSVLGDVTEAFF
many	TRBD1	TRBV12-3/TRBV12-4	TRBJ1-5	14	TGTGCCAGCAATTCTCAGGGGGCTACTCAGCCCCAGCATTTT	CASNSQGATQPQHF
many	TRBD1	TRBV12-3/TRBV12-4	TRBJ2-7	14	TGTGCCAGCAGTTCCGGGACAGGTTCCTACGAGCAGTACTTC	CASSSGTGSYEQYF
few	.	TRBV5-5	TRBJ1-2	15	TGTGCCAGCAGCTTGGACTGGGCGGGGGGCGATGGCTACACCTTC	CASSLDWAGGDGYTF
.	TRBD2	TRBV5-1	TRBJ2-2	17	TGCGCCAGCAGCTTGATGGTCGCGGGGGGGAACACCGGGGAGCTGTTTTTT	CASSLMVAGGNTGELFF
.	TRBD1	TRBV29-1	TRBJ2-1	11	TGCAGCGTCGGGGACAGGGGCGAGCAGTTCTTC	CSVGDRGEQFF
.	TRBD1	TRBV6-6	TRBJ1-1	13	TGTGCCAGCAGTTCCCCGGGACAGAGGGAAGCTTTCTTT	CASSSPGQREAFF
many	.	TRBV12-3/TRBV12-4	TRBJ2-7	12	TGTGCCAGCAGTGCCACAGGCTACGAGCAGTACTTC	CASSATGYEQYF
many	.	TRBV5-1	TRBJ2-7	12	TGCGCCAGCAGCTTGGCCAGCTACGAGCAGTACTTC	CASSLASYEQYF
.	TRBD1	TRBV4-1	TRBJ2-7	14	TGCGCCAGCAGAATGGGACAGGGGTTTGGGGAGCAGTACTTC	CASRMGQGFGEQYF
.	TRBD1	TRBV5-1	TRBJ1-2	15	TGCGCCAGCAGCTATACATACAGGGGGCGCGGTGGCTACACCTTC	CASSYTYRGRGGYTF
.	.	TRBV3-1	TRBJ2-3	14	TGTGCCAGCAGCCACCGGGGGGCGGAGGATACGCAGTATTTT	CASSHRGAEDTQYF
.	TRBD1	TRBV11-2	TRBJ2-7	14	TGTGCCAGCAGCCCCAGGACAGGATTGTACGAGCAGTACTTC	CASSPRTGLYEQYF
few	.	TRBV6-2/TRBV6-3	TRBJ2-3	11	TGTGCCAGCCGGACGTTGGATACGCAGTATTTT	CASRTLDTQYF
.	TRBD1	TRBV5-1	TRBJ1-1	14	TGCGCCAGCAGCTTGAAGGGGGCGTATACTGAAGCTTTCTTT	CASSLKGAYTEAFF
few	TRBD2	TRBV5-1	TRBJ2-1	13	TGCGCCAGCAGCATACTAGCGGCGAATGAGCAGTTCTTC	CASSILAANEQFF
.	TRBD2	TRBV27	TRBJ2-3	17	TGTGCCAGCAGTTTATCGGGACTAGCGGAAAGCACAGATACGCAGTATTTT	CASSLSGLAESTDTQYF
few	.	TRBV7-9	TRBJ2-3	15	TGTGCCAGCAGCCCTTATGGGGGGGCCACAGATACGCAGTATTTT	CASSPYGGATDTQYF
few	.	TRBV10-3	TRBJ2-3	15	TGTGCCATCAGTGATGGGAGCGGTAACACAGATACGCAGTATTTT	CAISDGSGNTDTQYF
.	TRBD1	TRBV7-2	TRBJ2-1	17	TGTGCCAGCAGCTCCCAACCCGGGACAGGGAGACACAATGAGCAGTTCTTC	CASSSQPGTGRHNEQFF
few	TRBD1	TRBV12-3/TRBV12-4	TRBJ2-1	15	TGTGCCAGCAGTTTCGGGGGACAGGGGTACAATGAGCAGTTCTTC	CASSFGGQGYNEQFF
.	TRBD2	TRBV27	TRBJ2-3	17	TGTGCCAGCAGTTTAGGGACTAGCGGCACTGGGACAGATACGCAGTATTTT	CASSLGTSGTGTDTQYF
few	TRBD2	TRBV3-1	TRBJ2-1	15	TGTGCCAGCAGCCAGTGGCTAGCGGGGCGCAATGAGCAGTTCTTC	CASSQWLAGRNEQFF
.	TRBD2	TRBV20-1	TRBJ2-7	13	TGCAGTGCTAGAATCCTGGGGCTAGCGGGACTGTACTTC	CSARILGLAGLYF
.	TRBD2	TRBV11-2	TRBJ2-7	18	TGTGCCAGCAGCTTAGGGGGCTTAGCGGGAGGGCTTCCGGGTGAGCAGTACTTC	CASSLGGLAGGLPGEQYF
.	TRBD2	TRBV12-5	TRBJ2-1	16	TGTGCTAGTGCCCCCCGGACCGGCGGGAGAATGAATGAGCAGTTCTTC	CASAPRTGGRMNEQFF